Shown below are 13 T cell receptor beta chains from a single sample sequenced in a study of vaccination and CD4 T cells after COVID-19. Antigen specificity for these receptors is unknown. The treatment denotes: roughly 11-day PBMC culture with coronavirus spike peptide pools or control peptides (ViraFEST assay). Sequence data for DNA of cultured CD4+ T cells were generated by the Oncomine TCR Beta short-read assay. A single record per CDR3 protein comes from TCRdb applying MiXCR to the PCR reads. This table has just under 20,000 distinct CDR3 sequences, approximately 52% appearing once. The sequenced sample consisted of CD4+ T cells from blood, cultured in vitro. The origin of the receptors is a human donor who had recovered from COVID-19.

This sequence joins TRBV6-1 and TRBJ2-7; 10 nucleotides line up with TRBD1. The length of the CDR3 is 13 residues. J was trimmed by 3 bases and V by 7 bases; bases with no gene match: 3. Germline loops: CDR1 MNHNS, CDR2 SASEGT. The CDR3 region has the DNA TGTGCCAGCACTGGGACAGGGGTCTACGAGCAGTACTTC. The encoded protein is CASTGTGVYEQYF.

CDR3 sequence reads: CASSPSGTSYEQYF. CDR3 in DNA: TGTGCCAGCAGTCCTAGCGGGACCTCCTACGAGCAGTACTTC. J is TRBJ2-7 and V is TRBV6-1, with 9 nucleotides matching TRBD2. The length of the CDR3 is 14 residues. CDR1 is MNHNS and CDR2 is SASEGT in the germline V gene. V was clipped by 5 bases and J by 0 bases; unmatched bases: 2.

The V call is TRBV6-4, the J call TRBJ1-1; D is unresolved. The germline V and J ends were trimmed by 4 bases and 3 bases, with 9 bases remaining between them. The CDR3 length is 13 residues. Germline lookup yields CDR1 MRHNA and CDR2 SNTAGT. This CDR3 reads CASSAGRYTEAFF. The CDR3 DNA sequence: TGTGCCAGCAGTGCGGGCCGGTACACTGAAGCTTTCTTT.

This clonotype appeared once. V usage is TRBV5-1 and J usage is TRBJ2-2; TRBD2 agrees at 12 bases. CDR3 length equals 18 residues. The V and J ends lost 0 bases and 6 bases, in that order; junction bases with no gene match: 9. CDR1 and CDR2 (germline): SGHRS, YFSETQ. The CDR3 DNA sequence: TGCGCCAGCAGCTTGGACGGTCGGCTAGCGGGGGGGCCCGGGGAGCTGTTTTTT. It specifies CASSLDGRLAGGPGELFF. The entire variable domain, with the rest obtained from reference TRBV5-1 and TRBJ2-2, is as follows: KAGVTQTPRYLIKTRGQQVTLSCSPISGHRSVSWYQQTPGQGLQFLFEYFSETQRNKGNFPGRFSGRQFSNSRSEMNVSTLELGDSALYLCASSLDGRLAGGPGELFFGEGSRLTVL.

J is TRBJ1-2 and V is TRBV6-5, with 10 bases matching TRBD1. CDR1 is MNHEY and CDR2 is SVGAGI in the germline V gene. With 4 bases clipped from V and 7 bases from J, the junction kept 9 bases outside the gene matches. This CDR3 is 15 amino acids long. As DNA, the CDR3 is TGTGCCAGCAGTTCCGGGCGACAGGGGGCAGCTGGCTACACCTTC. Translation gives CASSSGRQGAAGYTF.

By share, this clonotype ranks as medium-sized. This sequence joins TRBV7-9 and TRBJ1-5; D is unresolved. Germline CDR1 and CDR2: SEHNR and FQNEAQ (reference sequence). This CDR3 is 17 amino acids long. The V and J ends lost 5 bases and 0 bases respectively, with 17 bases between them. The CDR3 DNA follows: TGTGCCAGCAGCCGTAATGTTGGACCGGGTAGCAATCAGCCCCAGCATTTT. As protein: CASSRNVGPGSNQPQHF.

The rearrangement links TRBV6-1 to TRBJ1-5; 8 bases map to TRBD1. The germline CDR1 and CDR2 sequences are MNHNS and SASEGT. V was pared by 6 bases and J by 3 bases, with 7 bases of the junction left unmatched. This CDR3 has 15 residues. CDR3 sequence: CASRSDRGPNQPQHF. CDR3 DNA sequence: TGTGCCAGCAGATCCGACAGGGGCCCCAATCAGCCCCAGCATTTT.

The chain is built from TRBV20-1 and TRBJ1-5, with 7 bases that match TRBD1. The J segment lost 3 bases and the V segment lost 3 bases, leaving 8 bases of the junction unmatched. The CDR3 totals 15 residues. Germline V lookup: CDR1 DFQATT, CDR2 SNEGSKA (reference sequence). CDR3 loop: CSARGGTVYNQPQHF. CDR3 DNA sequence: TGCAGTGCTAGGGGCGGGACAGTCTACAATCAGCCCCAGCATTTT.

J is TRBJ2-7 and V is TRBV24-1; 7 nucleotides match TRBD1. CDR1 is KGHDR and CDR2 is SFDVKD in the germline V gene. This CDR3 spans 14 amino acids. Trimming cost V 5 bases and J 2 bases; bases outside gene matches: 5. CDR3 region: CATSAGQKAYEQYF. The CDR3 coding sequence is TGTGCCACCAGTGCGGGACAGAAAGCCTACGAGCAGTACTTC.

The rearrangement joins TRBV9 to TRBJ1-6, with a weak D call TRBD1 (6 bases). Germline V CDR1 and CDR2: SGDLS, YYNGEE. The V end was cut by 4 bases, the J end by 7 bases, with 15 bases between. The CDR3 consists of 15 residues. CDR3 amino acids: CASSRGEGGNSPLHF. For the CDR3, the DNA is TGTGCCAGCAGCCGGGGAGAGGGGGGAAATTCACCCCTCCACTTT.

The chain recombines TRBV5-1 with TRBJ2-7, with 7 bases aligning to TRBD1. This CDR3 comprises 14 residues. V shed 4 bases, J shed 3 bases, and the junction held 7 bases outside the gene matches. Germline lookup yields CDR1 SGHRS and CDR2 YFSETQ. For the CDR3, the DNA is TGCGCCAGCAGCCGGACCCGGGACAGCTACGAGCAGTACTTC. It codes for CASSRTRDSYEQYF. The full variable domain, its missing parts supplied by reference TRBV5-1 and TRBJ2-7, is KAGVTQTPRYLIKTRGQQVTLSCSPISGHRSVSWYQQTPGQGLQFLFEYFSETQRNKGNFPGRFSGRQFSNSRSEMNVSTLELGDSALYLCASSRTRDSYEQYFGPGTRLTVT.

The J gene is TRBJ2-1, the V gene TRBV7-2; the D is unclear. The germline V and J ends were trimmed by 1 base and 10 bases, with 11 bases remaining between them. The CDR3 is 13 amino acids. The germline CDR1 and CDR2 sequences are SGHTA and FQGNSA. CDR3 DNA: TGTGCCAGCAGCTTAGATACTCGGCGGGAGCAGTTCTTC. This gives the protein CASSLDTRREQFF. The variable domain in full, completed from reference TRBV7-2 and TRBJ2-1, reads GAGVSQSPSNKVTEKGKDVELRCDPISGHTALYWYRQSLGQGLEFLIYFQGNSAPDKSGLPSDRFSAERTGGSVSTLTIQRTQQEDSAVYLCASSLDTRREQFFGPGTRLTVL.

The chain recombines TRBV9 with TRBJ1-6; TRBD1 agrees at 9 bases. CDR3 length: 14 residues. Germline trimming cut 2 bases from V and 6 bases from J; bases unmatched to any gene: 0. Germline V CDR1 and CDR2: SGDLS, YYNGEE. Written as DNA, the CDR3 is TGTGCCAGCAGCGTGACAGGGGGTAATTCACCCCTCCACTTT. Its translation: CASSVTGGNSPLHF.